There are a few counts of the clone carrying this TCR beta chain. Its matching antigen is unknown. The record originates from a study of T cells in Graves' hyperthyroidism and ophthalmopathy. Study-wide findings and caveats: The model foresaw ophthalmopathy a median roughly 6.6 months prior to onset. In the analysis, a 13 V-J model separated ophthalmopathy from stable hyperthyroidism. In blood, most of the thyroid clonotypes expanded above 0.001 were also present.

RNA transcripts gave rise to amplified TCR beta CDR3 regions. The HTBI primer set served for first-round RT-PCR of the TCR CDR3. Each CDR3 protein is one row after TCRdb ran MiXCR on the multiplex PCR reads. This repertoire shows over 500,000 distinct CDR3 sequences, over 45% found once; its top ten account for about two fifths. The sequencing input was peripheral blood or thyroid tissue (not recorded which). The clonotype was recovered from an adult woman with Graves' disease, either hyperthyroidism or ophthalmopathy (not recorded which).

The CDR3 loop reads CASSLGGLGEPPYEQYF. The CDR3, as DNA: TGTGCCAGCAGCTTAGGGGGTTTGGGGGAGCCACCCTACGAGCAGTACTTC. The chain employs TRBV7-9 and TRBJ2-7; D might be TRBD1 or TRBD2, each matching 5 bases. CDR1 is SEHNR, CDR2 FQNEAQ, per germline (reference sequence). This CDR3 comprises 17 residues. V lost 1 base, J lost 2 bases, and 18 bases lay in between.